This TCR beta chain was captured in a study of technical replicates of blood from a few donors. This clone was counted a single time. V was trimmed by 3 bases and J by 1 base, leaving 10 bases between them. The CDR3 has 14 amino acids. Germline CDR1 and CDR2: MGHDK and SYGVNS. TCRdb's table, derived via immunoSEQ multiplex PCR, lists solely in-frame clones and lacks some. The repertoire holds tens of thousands of clones, approximately 90% seen once, with about 3.9% in the top ten. Sequencing used PBMCs. The receptor's source is a human donor in good health. Some clones in this sample may be carry-over from other donors' samples. The chain has TRBV25-1 and TRBJ2-7; D is perhaps TRBD1 (5 bases). The CDR3 spells CASSEWGRSYEQYF. In DNA, the CDR3 is TGTGCCAGCAGTGAGTGGGGCAGGTCCTACGAGCAGTACTTC.